Shown below are 11 T cell receptor beta chains from a single sample sequenced in a study of human T cells and chemical hapten exposure. TCRdb ran MiXCR on the RACE reads and lists one entry per CDR3 protein. In the table there are some 93,000 distinct CDR3 sequences, around 8.8% of which are singletons. Time point defined: healthy volunteer bleed at 2 weeks. The study extracted total RNA from unfractionated whole blood. Sequencing was done on a sample of whole blood. These receptors were obtained from a female donor in good health. Some clones in this sample may be carry-over from other donors' samples.

The chain links TRBV5-1 to TRBJ2-7; D perhaps matches TRBD2 (5 bases). Germline V lookup: CDR1 SGHRS, CDR2 YFSETQ. Deletions cut 5 bases from V and 2 bases from J, with 14 bases between. The CDR3 is made up of 14 amino acids. The CDR3 is CASSPDYATYEQYF. CDR3 DNA sequence: TGCGCCAGCAGTCCCGACTACGCAACCTACGAGCAGTACTTC.

This clonotype was picked up a small number of times. V usage is TRBV27 and J usage is TRBJ2-4; 7 bases fit TRBD2. The CDR3 contains 16 residues. V lost 5 bases and J lost 0; bases outside the gene matches: 7. Germline V CDR1 and CDR2: MNHEY, SMNVEV (reference sequence). CDR3 sequence (DNA): TGTGCCAGCAGTCTGGCGGGAGAGGTAGCCAAAAACATTCAGTACTTC. Protein sequence: CASSLAGEVAKNIQYF.

This clonotype has a handful of counts. The genes are TRBV5-1 and TRBJ2-1; TRBD2 is a possible D gene (6 bases). CDR3 length: 16 amino acids. Trimming pared 5 bases from V and 4 bases from J, leaving 19 bases between. The germline CDR1 and CDR2 sequences are SGHRS and YFSETQ. CDR3 nucleotides: TGCGCCAGCAGGGATCCGCAGGGAGGTGGATACAATGAGCAGTTCTTC. Protein product: CASRDPQGGGYNEQFF.

This clonotype turned up a few times. The chain's CDR3 is CASSQVKRSQETQYF. The CDR3, as DNA: TGTGCCAGCAGCCAAGTAAAGCGGAGTCAAGAGACCCAGTACTTC. The chain carries TRBV3-1 and TRBJ2-5, with D maybe TRBD2 (5 bases). Germline CDR1 reads LGHDT; CDR2 reads YNNKEL (reference sequence). The CDR3 spans 15 residues. Trimming stripped 1 base from V and 2 bases from J, with 11 bases between.

A few counts support this clonotype. V is TRBV6-5 and J is TRBJ1-6, with unresolved D. CDR1 is MNHEY and CDR2 is SVGAGI in the germline V gene. V was clipped by 2 bases and J by 5 bases, with 4 bases between them. The CDR3 extends over 13 amino acids. The CDR3, as DNA: TGTGCCAGCAGTTACATTGATAATTCACCCCTCCACTTT. It encodes CASSYIDNSPLHF.

The rearrangement links TRBV20-1 to TRBJ1-6; TRBD1 matches 11 bases. The CDR3 contains 16 residues. Trimming cost V 0 bases and J 9 bases; bases outside gene matches: 7. Germline CDR1 reads DFQATT; CDR2 reads SNEGSKA (reference sequence). CDR3 in amino acids: CSARDSRTGGISPLHF. For the CDR3, the DNA is TGCAGTGCTAGAGATTCTCGGACAGGGGGCATTTCACCCCTCCACTTT.

This clonotype was counted at least ten times. The chain recombines TRBV20-1 with TRBJ2-1; 11 positions agree with TRBD2. Germline trimming cut 5 bases from V and 0 bases from J; bases unmatched to any gene: 3. Germline values: CDR1 DFQATT, CDR2 SNEGSKA (reference sequence). The CDR3 consists of 15 residues. CDR3 coding DNA: TGCAGTGCTGGAACTAGCGGGAGCTCCTACAATGAGCAGTTCTTC. Protein: CSAGTSGSSYNEQFF.

This clonotype was seen only a few times. The chain uses TRBV30 and TRBJ2-7; tentatively, D is TRBD1 (6 bases). Germline V CDR1 and CDR2: GTSNPN, SVGIG (reference sequence). Trimming took 0 bases from V and 2 from J, leaving 14 bases between them. The CDR3 has 15 residues. The CDR3 DNA is TGTGCCTGGAGTGTACGGGACACTATGCCCTACGAGCAGTACTTC. Protein: CAWSVRDTMPYEQYF. The full variable domain, with the rest looked up from reference TRBV30 and TRBJ2-7, is SQTIHQWPATLVQPVGSPLSLECTVEGTSNPNLYWYRQAAGRGLQLLFYSVGIGQISSEVPQNLSASRPQDRQFILSSKKLLLSDSGFYLCAWSVRDTMPYEQYFGPGTRLTVT.

In its sample, this clonotype was seen a few times. The chain couples TRBV7-9 to TRBJ1-1; D not certain. Germline values: CDR1 SEHNR, CDR2 FQNEAQ (reference sequence). The CDR3 covers 14 residues. V lost 4 bases to trimming and J lost 1 base, with 10 bases between them. DNA for the CDR3: TGTGCCAGCAGCTATTTCAGAGGGAACACTGAAGCTTTCTTT. The encoded protein is CASSYFRGNTEAFF.

There are many counts of this clonotype. This chain connects TRBV6-2 or TRBV6-3 to TRBJ1-1; D remains ambiguous. The CDR3 is 14 amino acids. Germline V gene data show CDR1 as MNHEY and CDR2 as SVGEGT. V was clipped by 4 bases and J by 0 bases, with 9 bases between them. In DNA form, the CDR3 reads TGTGCCAGCAGTTGGCACACAATGAACACTGAAGCTTTCTTT. Amino acid sequence: CASSWHTMNTEAFF.

This clonotype was counted a few times. This chain uses TRBV28 with TRBJ2-2, with TRBD1 matching 9 bases. Germline values: CDR1 MDHEN, CDR2 SYDVKM. V gave up 6 bases and J gave up 1 base; unmatched junction bases: 3. This CDR3 comprises 15 residues. CDR3: CASRMGQGNTGELFF. CDR3 bases: TGTGCCAGCAGAATGGGACAGGGGAACACCGGGGAGCTGTTTTTT.